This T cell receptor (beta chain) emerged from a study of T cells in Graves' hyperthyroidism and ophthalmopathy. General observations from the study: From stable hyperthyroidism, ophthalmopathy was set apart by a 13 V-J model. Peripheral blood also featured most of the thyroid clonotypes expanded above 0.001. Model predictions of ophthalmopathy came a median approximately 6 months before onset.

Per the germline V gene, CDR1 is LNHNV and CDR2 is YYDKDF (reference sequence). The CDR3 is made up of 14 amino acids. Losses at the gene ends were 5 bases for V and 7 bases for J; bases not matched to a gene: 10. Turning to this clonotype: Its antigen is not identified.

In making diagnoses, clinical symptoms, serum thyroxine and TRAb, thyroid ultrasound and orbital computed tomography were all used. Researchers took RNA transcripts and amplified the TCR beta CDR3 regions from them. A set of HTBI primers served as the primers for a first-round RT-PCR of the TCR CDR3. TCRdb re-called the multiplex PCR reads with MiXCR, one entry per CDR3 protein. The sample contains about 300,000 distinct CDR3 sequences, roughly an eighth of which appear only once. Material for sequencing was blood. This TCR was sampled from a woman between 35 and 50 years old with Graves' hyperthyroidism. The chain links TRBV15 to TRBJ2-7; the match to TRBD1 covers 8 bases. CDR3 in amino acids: CATSEHRGSLEQYF. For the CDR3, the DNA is TGTGCCACCAGCGAACACAGGGGGTCCCTTGAGCAGTACTTC.